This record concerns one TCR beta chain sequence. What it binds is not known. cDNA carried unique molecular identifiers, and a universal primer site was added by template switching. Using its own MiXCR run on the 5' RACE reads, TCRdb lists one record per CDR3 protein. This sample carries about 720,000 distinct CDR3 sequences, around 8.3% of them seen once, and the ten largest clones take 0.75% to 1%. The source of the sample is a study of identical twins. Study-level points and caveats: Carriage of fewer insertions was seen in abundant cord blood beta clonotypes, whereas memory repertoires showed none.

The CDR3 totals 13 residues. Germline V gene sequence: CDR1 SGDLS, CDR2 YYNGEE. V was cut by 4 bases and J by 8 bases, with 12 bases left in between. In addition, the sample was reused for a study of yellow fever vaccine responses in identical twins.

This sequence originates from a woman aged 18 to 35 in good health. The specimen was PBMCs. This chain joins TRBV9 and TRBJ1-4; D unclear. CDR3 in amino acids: CASSPYLGEKLFF. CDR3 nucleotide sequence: TGTGCCAGCAGCCCATACCTGGGGGAAAAACTGTTTTTT.